This T cell receptor beta chain comes out of a study of cytomegalovirus exposure and HLA in healthy donors (dated by TCRdb to 2016 to 2017). Regarding the research as a whole: An earlier analysis of about 560 of the donors reported 276 Gb of sequence data and 117 million unique TCR beta sequences obtained from some 170 million T cells. Using immunosequencing, the study profiled T cell repertoires from 640 or so subjects and related those repertoires to cytomegalovirus serostatus. A later analysis re-examined previously published TCR beta repertoires from just over 650 donors and added high-resolution HLA genotyping to investigate patterns of TCR occurrence. In the later analysis, no new phenotypic data were used to find candidate immune exposures; instead, reliance was placed on TCR beta sequences and their occurrence across donors. Typing coverage varied by locus: roughly 620-640 donors for A, B, C, DRB1 and DQB1; 522 for DQA1; around 610 for DPA1; some 470 for DPB1. Across approximately 400 genotyped donors of the cohort, an average of about 240,000 unique TCR beta nucleotide sequences per donor were sequenced, and 15% to 20% of those sequences were non-productive. Donor age, sex, ethnicity and CMV serostatus were compiled together with the repertoire data. Of the approximately 400 genotyped donors, over 65% fell in the genetic ancestry cluster associated with self-reported Caucasian donors. Besides the first cohort of 500 to 700 subjects, a separate validation cohort made up of over 95 different subjects was used. Four to six DR-DQ haplotypes were handled as single units for association and clustering, since linkage in the cohort was strong. An early release that covered about 640 HLA-typed donors contained approximately 300 gigabases of sequencing data and about 84 million unique TCR sequences. In a later genetic analysis, genome-wide SNP genotypes for about 65% of the roughly 700 donors were used, and that subset was treated as a discovery cohort. The study aimed to test whether cataloging public T cell receptors could reveal signatures of past pathogen exposure. HLA typing included class I and class II loci at four-digit resolution. To predict cytomegalovirus infection status, the study brought together high-throughput TCR immunosequencing, statistical association of individual TCRs with disease status, and machine learning. An earlier analysis of about 600 of the donors used high-throughput TCR beta sequencing to judge whether each TCR beta V gene segment behaved as functional or pseudogenic. All discovery cohort repertoires had been generated using a single sequencing platform.

The cohort was made up of roughly 670 healthy bone marrow donors. At the time of sampling, all cohort members were nominally healthy, though unrecorded immune exposures were likely present. The donor was CMV seronegative and was included in the group of several hundred seronegative cohort members. Each donor provided a peripheral blood sample, and peripheral blood mononuclear cells were used for TCR beta sequencing. The Qiagen DNeasy Blood Extraction Kit was used to extract genomic DNA from the blood cell samples. Libraries were made using the immunoSEQ multiplex PCR assay. For the multiplex PCR, a mixture combining 60 forward primers for TCR Vbeta segments and 13 reverse primers for TCR Jbeta segments was used. The CDR3 region of rearranged TCR beta genes was amplified from genomic DNA with a multiplex PCR assay. Amplified TCR beta libraries were sequenced as 87-base-pair reads on the Illumina HiSeq System. Concerning the study's data processing: A later analysis counted about 80 million unique TCR beta chains across the 670 or so repertoires, and 9.5 million to 11 million of these chains were shared by at least two donors. Raw reads were error-corrected and collapsed into unique sequences by a nearest-neighbor algorithm in which closely related sequences were merged to remove PCR and sequencing errors. Alignment of CDR3 sequences to IMGT reference sequences was used to assign V, D and J gene segments. For a sequence to be retained, at least a six-nucleotide match to both a V gene segment and a J gene segment was required. Rearrangements were called productive when the CDR3 lacked stop codons and stayed in frame with V and J; all others were non-productive. Following IMGT convention, CDR3 was defined as the stretch from the second conserved V-encoded cysteine to the conserved J-encoded phenylalanine. Sequences without an unambiguous match to a single V gene segment were excluded from the earlier analysis of several hundred of the donors. An earlier analysis of several hundred of the donors classified V segments as functional when productive rearrangements were above 56.7% and as segregating when the standard deviation between donors was above 5%. A statistical classification framework was developed to diagnose cytomegalovirus status using the catalog of TCR beta chain sequences. V and J gene assignment, in a later analysis, came from comparing TCR nucleotide sequences with IMGT/GENE-DB human TR gene sequences. In a later analysis, CDR3 sequences and most-parsimonious VDJ recombination scenarios were assigned using the TCRdist pipeline. In a later analysis, each TCR beta chain was defined by its CDR3 amino acid sequence together with its V-gene family, and reads without a unique V-gene family were excluded. A later analysis removed roughly 590 highly shared, low-generation-probability nucleotide sequences to deal with suspected cross-contamination and a sequencing artifact. For each public chain, a later analysis derived a clonal expansion index from normalized ranks of inferred template counts within each repertoire. In a later analysis, generation probabilities were computed with a VDJ recombination model fitted to out-of-frame rearrangements, and the resulting probabilities were checked against IGoR. In a later analysis, TCR-TCR, TCR-HLA and TCR-CMV co-occurrence was scored with hypergeometric tests, and a repertoire-size bias correction was applied to TCR pairs. A later analysis estimated false discovery rates by permuting HLA or CMV assignments 20 times. A later analysis grouped co-occurring TCRs with DBSCAN, adding TCRdist sequence similarity when clustering within HLA-allele-positive subsets. For co-occurrence clustering, repertoires with fewer than 30,000 or more than 120,000 public chains were excluded, along with roughly 5 repertoires with anomalous nucleotide sharing. TCRdb carries this immuneACCESS record with in-frame sequences only. Its versions omit some clonotypes, under half of them owing to an unresolved V gene in the studies checked, with the rest unexplained. That table gives V, J and clone size, and the DNA gave D and trimming. The sample data list around 78,000 clones, and roughly 80% of these were observed just once. Jointly, the top ten make up about 1.1% of the sample.

This clone was seen a few times. Its cognate antigen has yet to be identified. Per-base qualities were not stored, and no clone one base away is much larger. Paper-wide results and their limitations: The only immune exposure information available for the cohort was CMV serostatus. Strong co-occurrence of HLA alleles, especially DR and DQ, made assigning TCR associations to individual alleles difficult. HLA typing was unavailable for some donors at each locus, so association tests used only the typed subset. A few of the identified cytomegalovirus-associated TCR beta chains were confirmed in vitro to be specific for cytomegalovirus antigens. According to a later genetic analysis, donors in an Asian-associated ancestry cluster had fewer N-insertions in productive TCRs than the approximately 670-donor mean. Compared with equally common non-associated chains, HLA-associated TCR beta chains in a later analysis were more clonally expanded and had lower generation probabilities. In a later analysis, 16,951 TCR beta sequences were associated with specific HLA alleles at a false discovery rate of 0.05. According to a later analysis, parvovirus B19, influenza, CMV and Epstein-Barr virus appeared linked to several top co-occurrence clusters. A later analysis found that most CMV-associated TCR beta chains appeared HLA-restricted, with HLA associations seemingly driven largely by CMV exposure. In an earlier analysis of 587 of the donors, most TCR beta V segments appeared in productive rearrangements about 90% or about 30% of the time, broadly matching IMGT annotations. In this cohort, only TCR beta chains were sequenced, and detectable features were limited by the absence of alpha or paired-chain data. Presence/absence analyses assumed roughly uniform sequencing depth across donors, an assumption that may not hold. A further reported finding was that TCR beta sequences accurately predicted the HLA-A and HLA-B alleles for most subjects in the first cohort. V-gene and J-gene trimming of TCR beta chains was associated with a missense DCLRE1C variant in a later genetic analysis, and the association was replicated in an independent cohort. Because counts were too low, about 17 rarely observed V segments, including chromosome 9 orphons, were excluded from the earlier analysis of 587 of the donors. While some public TCRs were present in many individuals, most TCR sequences turned up only very rarely across donors. In a later analysis, the rate of TCR association differed among HLA loci, with DRB1 alleles having the most associated TCRs and HLA-C alleles having the fewest. The classifier was reported to diagnose cytomegalovirus status with high specificity and sensitivity in both the original cohort and the validation cohort. The study gave a list of roughly 150 TCR beta chains associated with cytomegalovirus. A cluster of highly shared sequence variants was judged likely to represent a technical artifact of the sequencing pipeline. Linkage disequilibrium might explain the correlated functional status among segregating V segments, but an unknown experimental factor could not be excluded. The authors suggested that the approach could potentially be extended to other disease states and immunological phenotypes.

Material for sequencing was PBMCs. The sequence came from a male donor in good health and CMV-seronegative.

Read as DNA, the sequence is TGTGCCAGCAGCGTAAACCCAGGGGGCAATCAGCCCCAGCATTTT. It translates to CASSVNPGGNQPQHF. This chain joins TRBV9 to TRBJ1-5; matching of 6 bases hints at TRBD1 as the D gene. V is pared back by 1 base and J by 2 bases, with 10 bases lying between the germline termini. The CDR3 has 15 amino acids, counting the end cysteine and phenylalanine. Only CDR3 DNA remains: 45 bases, in frame from the first base. Sequences SGDLS (CDR1) and YYNGEE (CDR2) are obtained from the germline V gene.